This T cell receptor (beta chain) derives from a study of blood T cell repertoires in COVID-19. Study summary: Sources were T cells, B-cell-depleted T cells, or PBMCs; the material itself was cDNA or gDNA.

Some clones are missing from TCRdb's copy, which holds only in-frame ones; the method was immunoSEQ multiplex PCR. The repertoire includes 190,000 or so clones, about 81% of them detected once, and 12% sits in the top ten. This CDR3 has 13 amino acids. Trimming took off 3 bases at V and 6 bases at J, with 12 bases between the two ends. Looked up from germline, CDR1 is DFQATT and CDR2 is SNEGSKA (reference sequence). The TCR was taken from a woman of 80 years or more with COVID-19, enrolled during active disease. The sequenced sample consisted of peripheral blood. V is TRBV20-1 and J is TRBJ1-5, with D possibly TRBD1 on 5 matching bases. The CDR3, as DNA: TGCAGTGCTAGTCGGACAAACGGTCAGCCCCAGCATTTT. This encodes CSASRTNGQPQHF.